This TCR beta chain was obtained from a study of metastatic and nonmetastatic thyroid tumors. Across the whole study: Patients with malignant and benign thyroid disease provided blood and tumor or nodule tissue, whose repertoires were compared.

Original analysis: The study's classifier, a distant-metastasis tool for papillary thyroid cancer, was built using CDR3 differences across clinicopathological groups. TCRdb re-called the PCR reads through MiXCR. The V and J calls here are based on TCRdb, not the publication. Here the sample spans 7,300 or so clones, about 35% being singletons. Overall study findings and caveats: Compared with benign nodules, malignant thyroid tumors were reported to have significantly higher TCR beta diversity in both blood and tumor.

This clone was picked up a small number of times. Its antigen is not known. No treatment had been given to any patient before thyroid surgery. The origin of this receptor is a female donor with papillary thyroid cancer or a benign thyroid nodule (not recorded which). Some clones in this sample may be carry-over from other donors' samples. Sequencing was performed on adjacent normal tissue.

The CDR3 DNA sequence: TGTGCCAGCAGACAAAGGGGATACGAGACCCAGTACTTC. This gives the protein CASRQRGYETQYF. This chain links TRBV2 with TRBJ2-5; maybe TRBD1 (5 bases). V lost 6 bases and J 5 bases, leaving 13 bases between the germline ends. The CDR3 covers 13 residues. Germline V gives CDR1 SNHLY, CDR2 FYNNEI.